What follows are 18 T cell receptor beta chains derived from one specimen sequenced in a study of identical twins. TCRdb processed the 5' RACE reads anew with MiXCR; each CDR3 protein has one entry. The repertoire holds 400,000 to 550,000 distinct CDR3 sequences, roughly 13% seen once, with about 0.97% in the top ten. This sample also belongs to another study, concerning yellow fever vaccine responses in identical twins.

Input material: CD4+ T cells sorted from blood. The source is a woman under 30 in good health.

The table lists this clonotype with a few counts. The chain recombines TRBV28 with TRBJ2-4; possibly TRBD2 for D (6 bases). The germline CDR1 and CDR2 sequences are MDHEN and SYDVKM. V gave up 3 bases and J gave up 7 bases, with 22 bases separating them. The CDR3 consists of 17 residues. The CDR3: CASSFRASGLGRNIQYF. The CDR3 DNA follows: TGTGCCAGCAGTTTCAGAGCCTCAGGGCTTGGGAGGAACATTCAGTACTTC.

This clonotype showed up just once. V and J are TRBV20-1 and TRBJ2-7; TRBD1 agrees at 9 bases. V trimming: 0 bases; J trimming: 1 base; junction bases outside the gene matches: 13. Looked up from germline, CDR1 is DFQATT and CDR2 is SNEGSKA (reference sequence). This CDR3 is built from 18 residues. CDR3: CSAREGGQGPPRSYEQYF. Written as DNA, the CDR3 is TGCAGTGCTAGAGAGGGGGGACAGGGCCCCCCCAGGTCCTACGAGCAGTACTTC.

This clonotype was seen a few times. The rearrangement uses TRBV6-1 and TRBJ2-6, with D perhaps matching TRBD1 (6 bases). Trimming took 6 bases from V and 0 from J, leaving 18 bases between them. Germline loops: CDR1 MNHNS, CDR2 SASEGT. CDR3 length: 18 amino acids. In DNA, the CDR3 is TGTGCCAGCAGCCCATTCGGGACAAAAGTCTCTGGGGCCAACGTCCTGACTTTC. Protein: CASSPFGTKVSGANVLTF.

The rearrangement uses TRBV7-9 and TRBJ2-2; D gene unclear. The CDR3 is 16 residues long. The germline gives CDR1 SEHNR, CDR2 FQNEAQ (reference sequence). Between the trimmed V and J ends, which lost 6 bases and 0 bases, there was a span of 14 bases. The CDR3 spells CASRIKGSSNTGELFF. DNA of the CDR3: TGTGCCAGCAGAATAAAAGGCAGTTCGAACACCGGGGAGCTGTTTTTT. The full variable domain, in which reference TRBV7-9 and TRBJ2-2 provide the parts outside the CDR3, is DTGVSQNPRHKITKRGQNVTFRCDPISEHNRLYWYRQTLGQGPEFLTYFQNEAQLEKSRLLSDRFSAERPKGSFSTLEIQRTEQGDSAMYLCASRIKGSSNTGELFFGEGSRLTVL.

This clonotype was seen a handful of times. The CDR3 carries no conserved terminal phenylalanine or tryptophan, so it likely arises from a read error. The V gene is TRBV5-5, the J gene TRBJ2-5; possible D gene TRBD2, 6 bases. V was pared by 2 bases and J by 4 bases, with 12 bases between. The CDR3 spans 14 residues. CDR1 is SGHKS, CDR2 YYEKEE, per germline (reference sequence). CDR3 residues: CASSFQLAGETQYL. CDR3 sequence (DNA): TGTGCCAGCAGCTTCCAACTAGCCGGAGAGACCCAGTACCTC.

This sequence joins TRBV6-5 and TRBJ2-3, with 10 bases aligning to TRBD2. The V segment lost 2 bases and the J segment 2 bases; nucleotides outside the gene matches: 7. Germline CDR1 is MNHEY and CDR2 is SVGAGI. The CDR3 consists of 17 residues. The CDR3 protein is CASSYLRSGGNTDTQYF. CDR3 nucleotides: TGTGCCAGCAGTTACCTCCGTAGCGGGGGGAACACAGATACGCAGTATTTT.

Ten or more counts support this clonotype. The chain recombines TRBV7-2 with TRBJ2-3, with 9 positions matching TRBD2. Germline assignment: CDR1 SGHTA and CDR2 FQGNSA. The CDR3 is 15 residues long. The J segment lost 6 bases and the V segment lost 2 bases, leaving 6 bases of the junction unmatched. The CDR3 DNA is TGTGCCAGCAGCTTAAAGGCGGGGGGGCCCGATACGCAGTATTTT. Amino acid sequence: CASSLKAGGPDTQYF.

The rearrangement uses TRBV29-1 and TRBJ2-5, with D possibly TRBD1 on 5 matching bases. Deletions cut 7 bases from V and 2 bases from J, with 14 bases between. This CDR3 is built from 13 residues. Germline V gene lookup returns CDR1 SQVTM and CDR2 ANQGSEA. The chain's CDR3 is CSAMNRLQETQYF. The DNA for the CDR3 is TGCAGCGCTATGAACAGGCTACAAGAGACCCAGTACTTC.

This clonotype was detected a few times. V gene TRBV18 combines with J gene TRBJ2-1; tentatively, D is TRBD1 (6 bases). The CDR3 extends over 15 amino acids. The V end lost 2 bases, the J end lost 5 bases, and 13 bases lay between the germline ends. Germline CDR1 and CDR2: KGHSH and LQKENI. CDR3 sequence reads: CASSPSGTTDNEQFF. The CDR3 DNA reads as TGTGCCAGCTCACCAAGTGGGACAACAGACAATGAGCAGTTCTTC.

This clonotype came up many times. The V and J genes are TRBV6-1 and TRBJ2-2, with 7 bases matching TRBD1. Germline V gene sequence: CDR1 MNHNS, CDR2 SASEGT. V shed 8 bases and J 2 bases; nucleotides not matched to a gene: 5. This CDR3 region has 14 residues. CDR3 amino acids: CASSGTANTGELFF. The CDR3 DNA reads TGTGCCAGCTCCGGGACAGCAAACACCGGGGAGCTGTTTTTT.

The J gene is TRBJ2-7, the V gene TRBV5-1, with D tentatively TRBD1 (5 bases). This CDR3 is 15 amino acids long. Trimming removed 2 bases from V and 2 bases from J, with 14 bases in between. Per germline, CDR1 SGHRS and CDR2 YFSETQ. The CDR3 region is CASSLTGRGPYEQYF. Here the CDR3 DNA reads TGCGCCAGCAGCTTAACAGGTCGTGGGCCCTACGAGCAGTACTTC.

The rearrangement links TRBV10-3 to TRBJ1-3, with TRBD1 as a possible D gene (5 bases). The CDR3 runs 13 residues. V lost 10 bases, J lost 1 base, and 11 bases lay in between. Germline values: CDR1 ENHRY, CDR2 SYGVKD. The CDR3 protein is CATIRESGNTIYF. The CDR3 DNA reads as TGTGCCACTATCAGGGAATCTGGAAACACCATATATTTT.

V and J are TRBV3-1 and TRBJ2-1, with TRBD2 matching over 11 bases. V lost 3 bases to trimming and J lost 8 bases; unmatched junction nucleotides: 12. Germline-derived CDR1 and CDR2 are LGHDT and YNNKEL (reference sequence). The CDR3 consists of 17 residues. CDR3 sequence reads: CASSHIAGGIRGHEQFF. The CDR3 DNA reads TGTGCCAGCAGCCACATAGCGGGGGGGATCAGAGGTCATGAGCAGTTCTTC.

This chain links TRBV29-1 with TRBJ2-5, with D perhaps TRBD2 (5 bases). CDR3 length: 12 residues. CDR1 SQVTM and CDR2 ANQGSEA come from the germline V gene. Between the trimmed V and J ends, which lost 5 bases and 9 bases, there was a span of 16 bases. The CDR3 protein is CSVPGIEGAQYF. In nucleotides, the CDR3 is TGCAGCGTTCCCGGGATCGAGGGAGCCCAGTACTTC.

This sequence joins TRBV2 and TRBJ1-1, with 8 bases identical to TRBD1. Germline V CDR1 and CDR2: SNHLY, FYNNEI. The CDR3 runs to 15 residues. Germline trimming cut 5 bases from V and 5 bases from J; bases unmatched to any gene: 10. The CDR3 nucleotides are TGTGCCAGCAGTTATCGGACAGGGACGAATACTGAAGCTTTCTTT. It is translated as CASSYRTGTNTEAFF.

This clonotype was seen repeatedly, ten times or more. This rearrangement joins TRBV12-3 or TRBV12-4 to TRBJ2-1; 7 bases fit TRBD2. This CDR3 is built from 12 residues. The trim removed 7 bases at V and 7 bases at J, leaving 4 bases unmatched. The CDR3 region is CASIGGRNEQFF. The DNA for the CDR3 is TGTGCCAGCATCGGGGGGAGGAATGAGCAGTTCTTC.

This rearrangement joins TRBV12-3 or TRBV12-4 to TRBJ2-2; 9 bases line up with TRBD1. The V and J ends lost 6 bases and 7 bases, in that order; junction bases with no gene match: 6. This CDR3 comprises 14 residues. The CDR3 nucleotides are TGTGCCAGCAGAAACAGGGGGCAGGGCGGGGAGCTGTTTTTT. It is translated as CASRNRGQGGELFF.

This clonotype was observed a few times. The chain has TRBV6-1 and TRBJ1-5, with TRBD1 identical over 9 bases. The trim removed 5 bases at V and 0 bases at J, leaving 5 bases unmatched. Germline lookup yields CDR1 MNHNS and CDR2 SASEGT. The CDR3 runs 16 residues. CDR3 sequence (DNA): TGTGCCAGCAGTCCAACAGGGGGCCTTAGCAATCAGCCCCAGCATTTT. Encoded protein: CASSPTGGLSNQPQHF.